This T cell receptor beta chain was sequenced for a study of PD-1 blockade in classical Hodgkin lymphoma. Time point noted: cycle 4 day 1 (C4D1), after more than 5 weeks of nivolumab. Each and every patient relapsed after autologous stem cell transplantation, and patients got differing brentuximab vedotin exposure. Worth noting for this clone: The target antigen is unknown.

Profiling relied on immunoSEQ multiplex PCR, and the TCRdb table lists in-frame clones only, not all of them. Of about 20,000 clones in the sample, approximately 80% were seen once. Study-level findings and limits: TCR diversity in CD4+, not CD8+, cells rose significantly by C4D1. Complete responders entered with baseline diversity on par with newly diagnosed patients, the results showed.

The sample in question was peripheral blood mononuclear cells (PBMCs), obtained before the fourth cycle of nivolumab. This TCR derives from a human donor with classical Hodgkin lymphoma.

DNA of the CDR3: TGTGCCAGCAGCTTGGGGGCTTTCAATAGCAATCAGCCCCAGCATTTT. This gives the protein CASSLGAFNSNQPQHF. The chain combines TRBV5-5 with TRBJ1-5, with D hard to call. Germline CDR1 is SGHKS and CDR2 is YYEKEE (reference sequence). Deletions cut 0 bases from V and 0 bases from J, with 10 bases between. The CDR3 is 16 amino acids.